Listed here is a single T cell receptor (beta chain). Original methodology: It was from reference gene primer amplification that nucleated cell counts were estimated. TCRdb's table, derived via immunoSEQ multiplex PCR, lists solely in-frame clones and lacks some. V and J calls and clone size are those listed in that table; D and trimming were worked out from the DNA. The sample holds approximately 67,000 clones, 82% seen once. The data stem from a study of blood T cell repertoires in COVID-19. Turning to the study itself: The United States, Italy and Spain supplied acute and convalescent COVID-19 samples. The analysed material was cDNA or gDNA that came from T cells, B-cell-depleted T cells, or PBMCs.

The J segment lost 5 bases and the V segment lost 5 bases, leaving 13 bases of the junction unmatched. The V gene's germline CDR1 is KGHSH and CDR2 LQKENI. The CDR3 spans 17 residues. This clonotype was obtained from a man in his 60s with acute or convalescent COVID-19. The chain recombines TRBV18 with TRBJ1-4; 8 bases fit TRBD1. Sample: peripheral blood. The CDR3, as DNA: TGTGCCAGCTCATTTCAGGGGGCGACGTCACGCAATGAAAAACTGTTTTTT. It translates to CASSFQGATSRNEKLFF.